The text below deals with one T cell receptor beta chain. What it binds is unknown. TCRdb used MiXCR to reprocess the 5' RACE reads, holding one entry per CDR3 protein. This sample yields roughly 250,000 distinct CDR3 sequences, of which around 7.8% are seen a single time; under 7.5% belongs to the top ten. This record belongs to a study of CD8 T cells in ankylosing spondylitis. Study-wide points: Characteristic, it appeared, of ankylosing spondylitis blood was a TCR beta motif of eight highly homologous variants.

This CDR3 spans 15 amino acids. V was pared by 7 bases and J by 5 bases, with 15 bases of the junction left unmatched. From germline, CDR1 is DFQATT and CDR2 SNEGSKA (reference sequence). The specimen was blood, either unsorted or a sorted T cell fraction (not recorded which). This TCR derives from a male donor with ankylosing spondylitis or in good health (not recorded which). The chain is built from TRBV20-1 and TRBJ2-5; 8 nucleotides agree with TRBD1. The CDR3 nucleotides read TGCAGTGTCCCCCCGGGACAGGCGAAGGGGGAGACCCAGTACTTC. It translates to CSVPPGQAKGETQYF.